One and the same sample provided the 30 T cell receptor beta chains below, sequenced in a study of response to subunit inactivated influenza vaccine. Each CDR3 protein is one row after TCRdb ran MiXCR on the RT-PCR reads. Of 450,000 to 600,000 distinct CDR3 sequences listed, around 8% are singletons. The sequences come from PBMCs from blood, collected about 23 months after vaccination. Every receptor here comes from a man aged 50 to 69 who received an inactivated influenza vaccine.

This clonotype was seen only a few times. The rearrangement uses TRBV6-5 and TRBJ1-6, with TRBD1 matching 7 bases. Germline CDR1 and CDR2: MNHEY and SVGAGI. The V gene end was trimmed by 2 bases and the J gene end by 9 bases; junction bases not matched to a gene: 7. The CDR3 runs 15 residues. The CDR3 sequence: CASSYTGQESSPLHF. The CDR3 bases are TGTGCCAGCAGTTACACCGGACAGGAAAGTTCACCCCTCCACTTT.

This clonotype was recorded many times. The J gene is TRBJ2-1, the V gene TRBV29-1; TRBD1 matches at 11 bases. The germline gives CDR1 SQVTM, CDR2 ANQGSEA. J was trimmed by 3 bases and V by 4 bases; bases with no gene match: 5. The CDR3 contains 15 residues. CDR3 nucleotides: TGCAGCGTTGTAGGACAGGGGGCAATCTACAATGAGCAGTTCTTC. Translation gives CSVVGQGAIYNEQFF.

This clonotype showed up just a few times. This chain links TRBV6-2 or TRBV6-3 with TRBJ1-5, with D uncertain. V was trimmed by 6 bases and J by 6 bases, leaving 9 bases between them. In germline, CDR1 is MNHEY, CDR2 SVGEGT. The CDR3 sequence is 12 residues long. The DNA for the CDR3 is TGTGCCAGCAGAAATGGGGTTCAGCCCCAGCATTTT. As protein: CASRNGVQPQHF.

This clonotype was seen only a few times. The J gene is TRBJ2-5, the V gene TRBV20-1; D possibly matches TRBD1 or TRBD2 (5 bases each). CDR3 length: 11 residues. From germline, CDR1 is DFQATT and CDR2 SNEGSKA (reference sequence). Trimming left V 5 bases short and J 2 bases short, with 6 bases between. CDR3 loop: CSAGGQETQYF. CDR3 DNA: TGCAGTGCTGGGGGTCAAGAGACCCAGTACTTC.

The chain recombines TRBV29-1 with TRBJ2-1; 9 bases map to TRBD1. The ends lost 8 bases at V and 4 bases at J; junction bases unmatched: 9. The CDR3 has 14 amino acids. The germline V gene has CDR1 SQVTM and CDR2 ANQGSEA. CDR3 residues: CSFPTGTGYNEQFF. DNA of the CDR3: TGCAGCTTCCCTACCGGGACAGGGTACAATGAGCAGTTCTTC.

This clonotype occurred a few times. The CDR3 DNA is TGTGCCAGCAGTGCGACAGGGGTCCAAGAGACCCAGTACTTC. As protein: CASSATGVQETQYF. V gene TRBV25-1 combines with J gene TRBJ2-5; 8 bases are a match to TRBD1. In germline, CDR1 is MGHDK, CDR2 SYGVNS. V gave up 4 bases and J gave up 1 base; unmatched junction bases: 2. This CDR3 is built from 14 residues.

J is TRBJ1-2 and V is TRBV20-1; D remains ambiguous. The V gene lost 2 bases and the J gene lost 0 bases, with 16 bases spanning the gap. Germline V gene sequence: CDR1 DFQATT, CDR2 SNEGSKA (reference sequence). The CDR3 spans 16 residues. CDR3 amino acids: CSARNFAPVPNYGYTF. The CDR3 region has the DNA TGCAGTGCTAGAAACTTCGCCCCAGTCCCTAACTATGGCTACACCTTC.

This clonotype was counted many times. The chain carries TRBV30 and TRBJ1-6; D unresolved. Germline CDR1 reads GTSNPN; CDR2 reads SVGIG (reference sequence). The CDR3 runs to 12 residues. The ends were cut back, 4 bases at V and 7 bases at J, with 8 bases in the middle. CDR3 DNA sequence: TGTGCCTGGACCAACAGAAATTCACCCCTCCACTTT. Residues: CAWTNRNSPLHF.

This clonotype was counted at least ten times. V is TRBV2 and J is TRBJ2-1, with D perhaps matching TRBD1 (6 bases). CDR1 SNHLY and CDR2 FYNNEI come from the germline V gene. Trimming took 4 bases from V and 8 from J, leaving 12 bases between them. This CDR3 has 13 amino acids. CDR3 protein: CASSGQVWDEQFF. The CDR3 nucleotides read TGTGCCAGCAGTGGACAGGTCTGGGATGAGCAGTTCTTC. The full variable domain, with the rest looked up from reference TRBV2 and TRBJ2-1, is EPEVTQTPSHQVTQMGQEVILRCVPISNHLYFYWYRQILGQKVEFLVSFYNNEISEKSEIFDDQFSVERPDGSNFTLKIRSTKLEDSAMYFCASSGQVWDEQFFGPGTRLTVL.

This chain uses TRBV29-1 with TRBJ1-2; possibly TRBD1 for D (6 bases). Germline CDR1 is SQVTM and CDR2 is ANQGSEA. The CDR3 is 11 amino acids. Trimming took 7 bases from V and 5 from J, leaving 11 bases between them. The CDR3 loop is CSGRTEYGYTF. The CDR3 DNA sequence: TGCAGCGGGCGGACAGAGTATGGCTACACCTTC.

V and J are TRBV27 and TRBJ2-3; 7 bases fit TRBD2. CDR3 length: 16 residues. Germline CDR1 and CDR2: MNHEY and SMNVEV (reference sequence). V dropped 2 bases and J dropped 1; count of bases not matched to a gene: 6. As DNA, the CDR3 is TGTGCCAGCAGTTTACTAGCGGCCCCAGGCACAGATACGCAGTATTTT. Protein product: CASSLLAAPGTDTQYF.

This clonotype was detected a few times. The CDR3 loop is CASSPPQNTEAFF. CDR3 in DNA: TGTGCCAGCAGTCCCCCCCAGAACACTGAAGCTTTCTTT. The chain combines TRBV6-6 with TRBJ1-1; D not certain. CDR1 is MNHNY, CDR2 SVGAGI, per germline (reference sequence). The CDR3 totals 13 residues. Between the trimmed V and J ends, which lost 5 bases and 1 base, there was a span of 8 bases.

This clonotype was recorded many times. The rearrangement uses TRBV28 and TRBJ2-3, with 7 bases identical to TRBD2. The CDR3 covers 15 residues. Germline V gene data show CDR1 as MDHEN and CDR2 as SYDVKM. Germline trimming cut 5 bases from V and 3 bases from J; bases unmatched to any gene: 8. The CDR3, as DNA: TGTGCCAGCAGTCCCACGGGGGGTTGGACAGATACGCAGTATTTT. Encoded protein: CASSPTGGWTDTQYF.

This clonotype was seen repeatedly, ten times or more. The genes are TRBV7-2 and TRBJ1-2, with TRBD1 matching 7 bases. The V gene end was trimmed by 5 bases and the J gene end by 8 bases; junction bases not matched to a gene: 5. The CDR3 has 12 residues. Germline V CDR1 and CDR2: SGHTA, FQGNSA. Here the CDR3 reads CASSRDRAGYTF. In nucleotides, the CDR3 is TGTGCCAGCAGCCGTGACAGGGCCGGCTACACCTTC.

This clonotype came up a few times. The gene calls are TRBV20-1 and TRBJ2-1, with TRBD2 matching 7 bases. Germline V gene lookup returns CDR1 DFQATT and CDR2 SNEGSKA (reference sequence). V shed 1 base and J 2 bases; nucleotides not matched to a gene: 5. The CDR3 has 15 amino acids. CDR3 sequence (DNA): TGCAGTGCTAGAGTGCCGGGGGGTACCTACAATGAGCAGTTCTTC. Translating gives CSARVPGGTYNEQFF.

This clonotype was recorded many times. The chain uses TRBV29-1 and TRBJ1-2; tentative D call: TRBD1 (6 bases). Germline CDR1 reads SQVTM; CDR2 reads ANQGSEA. The CDR3 totals 14 residues. Between the trimmed V and J ends, which lost 4 bases and 0 bases, there was a span of 12 bases. DNA of the CDR3: TGCAGCGTTGTCCGGGACACTTCTAACTATGGCTACACCTTC. It is translated as CSVVRDTSNYGYTF.

This clonotype was found many times. This chain links TRBV29-1 with TRBJ2-5, with no clear D. This CDR3 is built from 10 residues. Germline-derived CDR1 and CDR2 are SQVTM and ANQGSEA. V was clipped by 0 bases and J by 4 bases, with 0 bases between them. The CDR3 here is CSVEEETQYF. The CDR3 DNA reads as TGCAGCGTTGAAGAAGAGACCCAGTACTTC.

This clonotype appeared many times. This rearrangement joins TRBV4-1 to TRBJ2-1; D is uncertain. Germline assignment: CDR1 MGHRA and CDR2 YSYEKL. Between the trimmed V and J ends, which lost 2 bases and 7 bases, there was a span of 15 bases. CDR3 size: 15 residues. The DNA for the CDR3 is TGCGCCAGCAGCCAAAGAGACGGTCTTTCGAATGAGCAGTTCTTC. The encoded protein is CASSQRDGLSNEQFF.

At least ten counts were recorded for this clonotype. The rearrangement uses TRBV20-1 and TRBJ1-5; maybe TRBD1 (6 bases). Trimming took 2 bases from V and 7 from J, leaving 15 bases between them. The V gene's germline CDR1 is DFQATT and CDR2 SNEGSKA (reference sequence). The CDR3 extends over 14 amino acids. The CDR3 DNA reads as TGCAGTGCTAGAACAAGGGGGTTTGGACAGCCCCAGCATTTT. Translation gives CSARTRGFGQPQHF.

This clonotype was observed a handful of times. V gene TRBV11-2 combines with J gene TRBJ2-4; 12 bases line up with TRBD2. CDR1 is SGHAT, CDR2 FQNNGV, per germline. The CDR3 is 19 amino acids. The V segment lost 4 bases and the J segment 0 bases; nucleotides outside the gene matches: 10. The CDR3 sequence: CASSYRWLAGGLAKNIQYF. The CDR3 bases are TGTGCCAGCAGCTACCGTTGGCTAGCGGGGGGGCTAGCCAAAAACATTCAGTACTTC.

There are many counts of this clonotype. The V gene is TRBV5-1, the J gene TRBJ2-5; 8 bases align to TRBD1. The J segment lost 5 bases and the V segment lost 0 bases, leaving 6 bases of the junction unmatched. In germline, CDR1 is SGHRS, CDR2 YFSETQ. This CDR3 comprises 15 residues. The CDR3 DNA is TGCGCCAGCAGCTTGGATGGACAGGGCGGGGAGACCCAGTACTTC. Translating it yields CASSLDGQGGETQYF.

This clonotype was seen a handful of times. The CDR3 region is CATQGDSVSYEQYF. In nucleotides, the CDR3 is TGTGCCACCCAGGGGGACAGCGTCTCCTACGAGCAGTACTTC. The rearrangement links TRBV6-2 or TRBV6-3 to TRBJ2-7; 7 bases align to TRBD1. CDR1 is MNHEY, CDR2 SVGEGT, per germline. V shed 10 bases, J shed 0 bases, and the junction held 9 bases outside the gene matches. The CDR3 runs to 14 residues.

This clonotype was counted between two and nine times. This rearrangement joins TRBV24-1 to TRBJ1-1; D is perhaps TRBD1 (5 bases). Germline CDR1 KGHDR, CDR2 SFDVKD. The V gene lost 3 bases and the J gene lost 4 bases, with 11 bases spanning the gap. The CDR3 runs to 14 residues. The CDR3 nucleotides are TGTGCCACCAGTGATGCAGGGAGGGGCACTGAAGCTTTCTTT. Protein: CATSDAGRGTEAFF.

This clonotype was found many times. This chain connects TRBV28 to TRBJ2-7, with D tentatively TRBD1 (6 bases). The CDR3 runs 15 residues. The V and J ends lost 2 bases and 6 bases respectively, with 17 bases between them. Germline V gene sequence: CDR1 MDHEN, CDR2 SYDVKM. CDR3 in DNA: TGTGCCAGCAGTTTAGGTCGGCAGGGGCTGATCGAGCAGTACTTC. Residues: CASSLGRQGLIEQYF. Together with reference TRBV28 and TRBJ2-7, the CDR3 gives the full variable domain: DVKVTQSSRYLVKRTGEKVFLECVQDMDHENMFWYRQDPGLGLRLIYFSYDVKMKEKGDIPEGYSVSREKKERFSLILESASTNQTSMYLCASSLGRQGLIEQYFGPGTRLTVT.

Ten or more counts support this clonotype. The chain is built from TRBV3-1 and TRBJ2-7; TRBD1 matches at 7 bases. The CDR3 totals 13 residues. Per germline, CDR1 LGHDT and CDR2 YNNKEL (reference sequence). The J segment lost 5 bases and the V segment lost 1 base, leaving 2 bases of the junction unmatched. CDR3 sequence reads: CASSQVGGHEQYF. CDR3 DNA: TGTGCCAGCAGCCAAGTAGGGGGCCACGAGCAGTACTTC.

This rearrangement joins TRBV27 to TRBJ1-2; maybe TRBD1 (6 bases). The CDR3 runs to 14 residues. Between the trimmed V and J ends, which lost 0 bases and 7 bases, there was a span of 12 bases. Germline assignment: CDR1 MNHEY and CDR2 SMNVEV (reference sequence). CDR3 bases: TGTGCCAGCAGTTTATCTGGGGGGCGGAGTGGCTACACCTTC. Its translation is CASSLSGGRSGYTF.

This clonotype was counted between two and nine times. J is TRBJ1-5 and V is TRBV5-1; D is uncertain. The ends were cut back, 1 base at V and 5 bases at J, with 7 bases in the middle. There are 13 residues in the CDR3. From germline, CDR1 is SGHRS and CDR2 YFSETQ. DNA for the CDR3: TGCGCCAGCAGCTTGTCCGTGGATCAGCCCCAGCATTTT. It specifies CASSLSVDQPQHF.

This clonotype appeared many times. J is TRBJ2-1 and V is TRBV20-1; tentatively, D is TRBD1 (5 bases). V was pared by 2 bases and J by 9 bases, with 14 bases between. CDR1 and CDR2 from the germline V gene are DFQATT and SNEGSKA (reference sequence). This CDR3 is built from 13 residues. CDR3 protein: CSARIWGLSEQFF. The CDR3, as DNA: TGCAGTGCTAGAATTTGGGGCCTTAGTGAGCAGTTCTTC.

This chain joins TRBV20-1 and TRBJ2-5; no clear D gene. Germline assignment: CDR1 DFQATT and CDR2 SNEGSKA (reference sequence). Trimming removed 5 bases from V and 1 base from J, with 8 bases in between. There are 12 residues in the CDR3. CDR3 nucleotides: TGCAGTGCTCGTCGGTCCCAAGAGACCCAGTACTTC. This codes for CSARRSQETQYF.

This clonotype was counted between two and nine times. This sequence joins TRBV29-1 and TRBJ1-5, with D possibly matching TRBD1 (5 bases). This CDR3 has 12 amino acids. CDR1 and CDR2 from the germline V gene are SQVTM and ANQGSEA. V lost 4 bases and J lost 7, with 11 bases in between. The CDR3: CSVAGSGQPQHF. DNA of the CDR3: TGCAGCGTTGCAGGGTCCGGGCAGCCCCAGCATTTT.